Sequencing of this T cell receptor (beta chain) was carried out in a study of regulatory dendritic cells for organ transplantation. General study results and limits: Memory T cells were less diverse than naive, with memory CD8+ most oligoclonal.

The table came from immunoSEQ multiplex PCR; TCRdb's copy has only in-frame clones and leaves some out. This table has nearly 30,000 clones, over 60% appearing once. As for this clone: Its antigen remains unknown.

V gave up 5 bases and J gave up 0 bases, with 12 bases separating them. Germline values: CDR1 GTSNPN, CDR2 SVGIG (reference sequence). The CDR3 loop spans 14 amino acids. CD4+ or CD8+ T cells were sorted as naive CD45RA+ or memory CD45RO+. The rearrangement links TRBV30 to TRBJ2-3; D gene unclear. The sequencing sample was made of memory CD4+ T cells from blood. The subset was: CD45RO+ memory T cells. The source is a human donor in good health. The CDR3 DNA reads TGTGCCTGGGACGGCTTTCTGAGCACAGATACGCAGTATTTT. It encodes CAWDGFLSTDTQYF.